The 11 T cell receptor beta chains below were found in one sample sequenced in a study of blood T cell repertoires in COVID-19. TCRdb keeps only in-frame clones here, not all; method: immunoSEQ multiplex PCR. The sample records 150,000 to 200,000 clones, approximately 82% being singletons. The sample comprised peripheral blood. The receptors were sampled from a woman at least 80 years old with acute or convalescent COVID-19.

This clone was seen a single time. The V call is TRBV30, the J call TRBJ1-2, with unresolved D. CDR3 length: 12 residues. The V gene lost 2 bases and the J gene lost 7 bases, with 11 bases spanning the gap. Germline-derived CDR1 and CDR2 are GTSNPN and SVGIG (reference sequence). The CDR3: CAWSLQLGGYTF. The CDR3 DNA reads as TGTGCCTGGAGTCTCCAGCTAGGTGGCTACACCTTC.

The rearrangement joins TRBV4-2 to TRBJ1-1; D possibly corresponds to TRBD1 (5 bases). Trimming removed 0 bases at V and 6 bases at J, with 14 bases between. Germline CDR1 and CDR2: LGHNA and YNFKEQ. This CDR3 has 15 amino acids. CDR3 in amino acids: CASSQDRQGRAEAFF. CDR3 in DNA: TGTGCCAGCAGCCAAGATAGGCAGGGAAGGGCTGAAGCTTTCTTT.

In its sample, this clone was seen a few times. This CDR3 is CASSPPTGPYGYTF. CDR3 coding DNA: TGTGCCAGCTCACCACCGACAGGACCCTATGGCTACACCTTC. The V and J genes are TRBV18 and TRBJ1-2, with D possibly being TRBD1 (6 bases). Between the trimmed V and J ends, which lost 0 bases and 4 bases, there was a span of 9 bases. This CDR3 spans 14 amino acids. Germline V lookup: CDR1 KGHSH, CDR2 LQKENI.

V is TRBV11-2 and J is TRBJ2-5; 7 bases match TRBD2. From germline, CDR1 is SGHAT and CDR2 FQNNGV. CDR3 length: 14 residues. Trimming at V came to 2 bases and at J to 10 bases, leaving 10 bases not matched to a gene. CDR3 sequence (DNA): TGTGCCAGCAGCTTAAGACCTTTGAGCGGGATCCAGTACTTC. It yields the protein CASSLRPLSGIQYF.

The chain recombines TRBV28 with TRBJ2-3; 11 bases are shared with TRBD2. CDR1 is MDHEN, CDR2 SYDVKM, per germline. The CDR3 contains 18 residues. The junction had 11 bases not matched to a gene; V was cut back by 6 bases and J by 0 bases. CDR3 nucleotides: TGTGCCAGCAGCCCTCTAGCGGGAGGCGTTACTAGCACAGATACGCAGTATTTT. Amino acid sequence: CASSPLAGGVTSTDTQYF.

V usage is TRBV7-7 and J usage is TRBJ2-2; 8 nucleotides agree with TRBD2. CDR1 is SSHAT and CDR2 is FNYEAQ in the germline V gene (reference sequence). V dropped 4 bases and J dropped 4; count of bases not matched to a gene: 8. CDR3 size: 16 residues. The CDR3 nucleotides read TGTGCCAGCAGCTCTGGACTAGCAGGGACCACCGGGGAGCTGTTTTTT. Translation gives CASSSGLAGTTGELFF.

This clone was counted a single time. The chain uses TRBV12-3 or TRBV12-4 and TRBJ1-6, with D maybe TRBD1 (6 bases). CDR3 size: 13 residues. V lost 6 bases and J lost 4, with 7 bases in between. CDR3: CASRDSYNSPLHF. The CDR3 bases are TGTGCCAGCAGGGACAGTTATAATTCACCCCTCCACTTT.

This clone has more than one count but fewer than ten. The rearrangement links TRBV9 to TRBJ2-5; D is possibly TRBD1 (6 bases). From germline, CDR1 is SGDLS and CDR2 YYNGEE. This CDR3 contains 15 residues. The V gene lost 4 bases and the J gene lost 2 bases, with 15 bases spanning the gap. CDR3 loop: CASSPNTGFQETQYF. The CDR3 nucleotides are TGTGCCAGCAGCCCCAATACAGGGTTTCAAGAGACCCAGTACTTC.

Only a few counts were recorded for this clone. The CDR3 sequence: CASRLRVEAFF. CDR3 in DNA: TGTGCCAGCAGACTCCGGGTCGAAGCTTTCTTT. The chain employs TRBV11-2 and TRBJ1-1; D gene ambiguous. CDR1 and CDR2 (germline): SGHAT, FQNNGV. The CDR3 spans 11 residues. Trimming cost V 6 bases and J 8 bases, with 10 bases left between them.

This chain uses TRBV11-2 with TRBJ2-1, with D perhaps TRBD2 (6 bases). The V gene's germline CDR1 is SGHAT and CDR2 FQNNGV. Trimming cost V 2 bases and J 3 bases, with 14 bases left between them. The CDR3 is made up of 16 amino acids. The DNA for the CDR3 is TGTGCCAGCAGCTTATCGTGGCGGGATTTCTACAATGAGCAGTTCTTC. Translation gives CASSLSWRDFYNEQFF.

The chain combines TRBV7-9 with TRBJ1-1, with D unresolved. The germline CDR1 and CDR2 sequences are SEHNR and FQNEAQ (reference sequence). With 4 bases removed from V and 2 bases from J, the gap between germline ends came to 8 bases. The length of the CDR3 is 13 residues. The CDR3 region has the DNA TGTGCCAGCAGCTCCACAATTAACACTGAAGCTTTCTTT. It codes for CASSSTINTEAFF.